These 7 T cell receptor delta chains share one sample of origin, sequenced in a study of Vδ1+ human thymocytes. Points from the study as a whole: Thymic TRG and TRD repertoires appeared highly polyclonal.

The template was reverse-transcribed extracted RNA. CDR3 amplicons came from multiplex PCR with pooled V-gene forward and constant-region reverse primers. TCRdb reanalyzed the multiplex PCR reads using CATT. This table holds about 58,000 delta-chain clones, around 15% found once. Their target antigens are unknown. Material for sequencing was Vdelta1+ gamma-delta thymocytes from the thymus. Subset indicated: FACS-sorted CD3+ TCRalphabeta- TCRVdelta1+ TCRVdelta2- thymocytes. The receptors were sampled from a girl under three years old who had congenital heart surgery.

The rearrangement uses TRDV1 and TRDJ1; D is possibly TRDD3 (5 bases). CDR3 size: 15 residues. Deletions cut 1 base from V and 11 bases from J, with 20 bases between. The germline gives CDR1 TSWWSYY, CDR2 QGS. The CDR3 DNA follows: TGTGCTCTTGGGGAACACGGTGGGGTCTATCTGGGTCTCATCTTT. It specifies CALGEHGGVYLGLIF.

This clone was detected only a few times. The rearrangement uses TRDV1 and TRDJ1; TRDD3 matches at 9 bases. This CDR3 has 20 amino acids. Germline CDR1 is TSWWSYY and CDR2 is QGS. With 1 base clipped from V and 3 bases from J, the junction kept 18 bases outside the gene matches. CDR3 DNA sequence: TGTGCTCTTGGGGAACGGGTTTCGAAAAGGGGATACGTGGGTGCCGATAAACTCATCTTT. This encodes CALGERVSKRGYVGADKLIF.

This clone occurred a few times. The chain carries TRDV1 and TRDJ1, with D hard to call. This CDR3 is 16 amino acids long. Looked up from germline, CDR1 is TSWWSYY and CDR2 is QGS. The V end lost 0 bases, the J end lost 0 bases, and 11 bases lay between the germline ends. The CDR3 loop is CALGELGTLYTDKLIF. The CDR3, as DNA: TGTGCTCTTGGGGAACTAGGAACCCTCTACACCGATAAACTCATCTTT.

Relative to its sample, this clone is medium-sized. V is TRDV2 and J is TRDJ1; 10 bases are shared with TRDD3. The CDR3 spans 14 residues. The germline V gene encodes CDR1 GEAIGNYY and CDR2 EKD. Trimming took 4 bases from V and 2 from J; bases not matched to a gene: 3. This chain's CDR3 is CACELGDPTDKLIF. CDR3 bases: TGTGCCTGTGAACTGGGGGATCCGACCGATAAACTCATCTTT.

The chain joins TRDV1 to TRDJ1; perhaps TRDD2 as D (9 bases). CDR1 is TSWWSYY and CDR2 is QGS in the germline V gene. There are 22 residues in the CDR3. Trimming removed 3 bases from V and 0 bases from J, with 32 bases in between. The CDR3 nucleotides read TGTGCTCTTGGGGACTCCTTCCTACTGTGGGGGGATAAGGGGTGGTACACCGATAAACTCATCTTT. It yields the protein CALGDSFLLWGDKGWYTDKLIF.

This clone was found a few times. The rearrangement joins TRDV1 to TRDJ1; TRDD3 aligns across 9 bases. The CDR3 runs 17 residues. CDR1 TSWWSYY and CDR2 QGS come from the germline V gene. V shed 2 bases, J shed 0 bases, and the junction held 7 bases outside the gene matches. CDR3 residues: CALGENVAGGYTDKLIF. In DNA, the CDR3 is TGTGCTCTTGGGGAAAATGTGGCTGGGGGATACACCGATAAACTCATCTTT.

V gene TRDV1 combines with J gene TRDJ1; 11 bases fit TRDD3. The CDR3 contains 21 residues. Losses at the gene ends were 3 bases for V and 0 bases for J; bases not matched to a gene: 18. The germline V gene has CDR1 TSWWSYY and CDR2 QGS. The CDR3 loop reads CALGEPSLHSWGIHYTDKLIF. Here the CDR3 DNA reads TGTGCTCTTGGGGAGCCCTCCCTACATAGCTGGGGGATACATTACACCGATAAACTCATCTTT.